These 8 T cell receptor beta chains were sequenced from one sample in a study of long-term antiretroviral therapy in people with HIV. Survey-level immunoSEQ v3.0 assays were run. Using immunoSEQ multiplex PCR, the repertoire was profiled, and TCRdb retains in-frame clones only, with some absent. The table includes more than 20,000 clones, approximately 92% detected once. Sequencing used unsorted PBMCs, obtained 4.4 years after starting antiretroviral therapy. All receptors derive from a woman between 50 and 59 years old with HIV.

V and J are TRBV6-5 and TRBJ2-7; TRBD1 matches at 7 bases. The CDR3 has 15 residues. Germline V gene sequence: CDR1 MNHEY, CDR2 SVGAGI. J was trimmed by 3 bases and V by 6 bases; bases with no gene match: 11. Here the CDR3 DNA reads TGTGCCAGCAGGCCCCGCCGGGACAGTTACTACGAGCAGTACTTC. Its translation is CASRPRRDSYYEQYF.

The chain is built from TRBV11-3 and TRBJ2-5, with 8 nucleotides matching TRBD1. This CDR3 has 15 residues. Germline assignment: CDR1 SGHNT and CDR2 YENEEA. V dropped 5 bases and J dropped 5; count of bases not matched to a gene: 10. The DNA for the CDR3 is TGTGCCAGCAGCACCCGGACAGGGAGCATGGAGACCCAGTACTTC. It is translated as CASSTRTGSMETQYF.

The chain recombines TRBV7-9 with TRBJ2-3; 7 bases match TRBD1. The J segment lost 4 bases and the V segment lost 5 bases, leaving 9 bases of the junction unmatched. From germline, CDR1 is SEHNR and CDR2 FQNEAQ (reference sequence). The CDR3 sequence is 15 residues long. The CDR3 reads CASSREGASADTQYF. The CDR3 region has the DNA TGTGCCAGCAGCCGAGAGGGGGCTTCCGCAGATACGCAGTATTTT.

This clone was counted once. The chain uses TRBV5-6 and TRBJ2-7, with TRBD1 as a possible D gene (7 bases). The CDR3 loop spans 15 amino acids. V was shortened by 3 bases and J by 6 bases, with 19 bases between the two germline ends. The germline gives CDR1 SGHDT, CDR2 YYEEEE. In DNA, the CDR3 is TGTGCCAGCAGCTCCACTCATAGACAGGGAGGCGAGCAGTACTTC. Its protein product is CASSSTHRQGGEQYF.

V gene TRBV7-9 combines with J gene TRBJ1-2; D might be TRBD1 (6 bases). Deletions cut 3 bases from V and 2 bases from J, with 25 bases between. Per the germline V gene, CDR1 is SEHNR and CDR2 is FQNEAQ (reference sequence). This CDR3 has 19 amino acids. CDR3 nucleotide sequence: TGTGCCAGCAGCTTGGGGGCCCTAACGGACTGGGGCCCCAACTATGGCTACACCTTC. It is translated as CASSLGALTDWGPNYGYTF.

CDR3 DNA sequence: TGTGCCAGCAGCCCACAGGGATGGACCACTGAAGCTTTCTTT. Translation: CASSPQGWTTEAFF. The V gene is TRBV7-9, the J gene TRBJ1-1, with a weak D call TRBD1 (6 bases). The V end lost 5 bases, the J end lost 4 bases, and 14 bases lay between the germline ends. The CDR3 contains 14 residues. CDR1 and CDR2 from the germline V gene are SEHNR and FQNEAQ (reference sequence).

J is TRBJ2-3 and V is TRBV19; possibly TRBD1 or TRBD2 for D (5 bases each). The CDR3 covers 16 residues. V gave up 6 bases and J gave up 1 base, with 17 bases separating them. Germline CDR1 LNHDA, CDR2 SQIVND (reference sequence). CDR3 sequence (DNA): TGTGCCAGTAGCCAGACTATACTACAGGGCACAGATACGCAGTATTTT. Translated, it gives CASSQTILQGTDTQYF.

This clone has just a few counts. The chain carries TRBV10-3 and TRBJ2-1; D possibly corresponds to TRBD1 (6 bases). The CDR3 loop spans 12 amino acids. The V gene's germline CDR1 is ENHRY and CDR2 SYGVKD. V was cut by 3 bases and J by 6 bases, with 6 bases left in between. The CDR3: CAISEQGNEQFF. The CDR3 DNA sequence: TGTGCCATCAGTGAACAGGGCAATGAGCAGTTCTTC.